One and the same sample provided the 17 T cell receptor beta chains below, sequenced in a study of response to subunit inactivated influenza vaccine. TCRdb re-called the RT-PCR reads with MiXCR, one entry per CDR3 protein. The sample includes hundreds of thousands of distinct CDR3 sequences, approximately 15% of them seen just once. Here the sequenced sample was PBMCs from blood, taken 14 to 15 days before vaccination. These receptors were taken from a man between 50 and 59 years old who received an inactivated influenza vaccine.

This clonotype was counted between two and nine times. The V call is TRBV20-1, the J call TRBJ1-1, with TRBD1 matching 8 bases. Trimming cost V 1 base and J 4 bases; bases outside gene matches: 14. The length of the CDR3 is 17 residues. From germline, CDR1 is DFQATT and CDR2 SNEGSKA (reference sequence). DNA of the CDR3: TGCAGTGCTAGAGGACCAGGGGGCGCAAAGGGGGGCACTGAAGCTTTCTTT. Its protein product is CSARGPGGAKGGTEAFF.

In this sample, this clonotype turned up a few times. This chain uses TRBV20-1 with TRBJ2-5; 10 bases fit TRBD1. This CDR3 has 12 amino acids. Germline assignment: CDR1 DFQATT and CDR2 SNEGSKA (reference sequence). The CDR3 DNA reads as TGCAGCTATCGGACAGGGGGAGAGACCCAGTACTTC. It specifies CSYRTGGETQYF.

This clonotype was counted many times. The chain has TRBV7-2 and TRBJ2-7; 11 bases match TRBD2. This CDR3 is 15 amino acids long. Trimming cost V 3 bases and J 2 bases; bases outside gene matches: 3. Per germline, CDR1 SGHTA and CDR2 FQGNSA. Written as DNA, the CDR3 is TGTGCCAGCAGCTTGAGTAGCGGGAGGGCCTACGAGCAGTACTTC. It specifies CASSLSSGRAYEQYF.

V is TRBV2 and J is TRBJ1-2, with 8 bases aligning to TRBD1. V was pared by 8 bases and J by 2 bases, with 7 bases of the junction left unmatched. Germline V lookup: CDR1 SNHLY, CDR2 FYNNEI. CDR3 length: 14 residues. The CDR3 sequence is CASGGTGYNYGYTF. The DNA of the CDR3 is TGTGCCAGCGGGGGGACAGGTTACAACTATGGCTACACCTTC.

The gene calls are TRBV28 and TRBJ2-7; D possibly corresponds to TRBD2 (6 bases). The CDR3 loop spans 13 amino acids. Germline V gene sequence: CDR1 MDHEN, CDR2 SYDVKM. V shed 6 bases and J shed 0 bases, with 9 bases lying between them. The CDR3, as DNA: TGTGCCAGCAGGGGACTCCGCTCCTACGAGCAGTACTTC. Encoded protein: CASRGLRSYEQYF. The full variable domain, its missing parts supplied by reference TRBV28 and TRBJ2-7, is DVKVTQSSRYLVKRTGEKVFLECVQDMDHENMFWYRQDPGLGLRLIYFSYDVKMKEKGDIPEGYSVSREKKERFSLILESASTNQTSMYLCASRGLRSYEQYFGPGTRLTVT.

This clonotype was detected only a few times. In DNA, the CDR3 is TGCGCCAGCAGCTTGCCAATACACGATCCTCAGCTATATAGCAATCAGCCCCAGCATTTT. Translated, it gives CASSLPIHDPQLYSNQPQHF. The V call is TRBV5-1, the J call TRBJ1-5; D is undetermined. The CDR3 is made up of 20 amino acids. Germline V gives CDR1 SGHRS, CDR2 YFSETQ. Deletions cut 1 base from V and 0 bases from J, with 23 bases between.

The V and J genes are TRBV7-8 and TRBJ2-5; TRBD2 agrees at 7 bases. The CDR3 spans 14 residues. In germline, CDR1 is SGHVS, CDR2 FQNEAQ. The trim removed 5 bases at V and 7 bases at J, leaving 10 bases unmatched. The CDR3 protein is CASSPRGTGGTQYF. The CDR3 coding sequence is TGTGCCAGCAGCCCGCGGGGGACCGGGGGGACCCAGTACTTC.

The chain has TRBV5-1 and TRBJ2-7; TRBD1 is a possible D gene (6 bases). Germline V gives CDR1 SGHRS, CDR2 YFSETQ. The CDR3 is 14 amino acids. The ends were cut back, 2 bases at V and 6 bases at J, with 15 bases in the middle. The CDR3 sequence is CASSFQGPQFEQYF. In nucleotides, the CDR3 is TGCGCCAGCAGCTTCCAGGGGCCTCAATTCGAGCAGTACTTC.

This clonotype was counted a few times. The chain couples TRBV7-2 to TRBJ1-2; D unresolved. This CDR3 is built from 14 residues. Germline V CDR1 and CDR2: SGHTA, FQGNSA. V was clipped by 1 base and J by 8 bases, with 14 bases between them. CDR3 nucleotides: TGTGCCAGCAGCTTAGATGCCATCGGGGTGGGCTACACCTTC. Translation: CASSLDAIGVGYTF.

The chain links TRBV19 to TRBJ2-3; D tentatively fits TRBD1 or TRBD2 (5 bases each). Germline values: CDR1 LNHDA, CDR2 SQIVND (reference sequence). The CDR3 runs 17 residues. V was clipped by 5 bases and J by 2 bases, with 20 bases between them. This CDR3 reads CASSPKEGRTYTDTQYF. CDR3 nucleotides: TGTGCCAGTAGTCCCAAAGAGGGCAGGACATACACAGATACGCAGTATTTT.

The table lists this clonotype with a few counts. The chain has TRBV6-1 and TRBJ2-7; tentative D call: TRBD2 (6 bases). The CDR3 is 15 residues long. Per the germline V gene, CDR1 is MNHNS and CDR2 is SASEGT. V lost 0 bases, J lost 2 bases, and 11 bases lay in between. The chain's CDR3 is CASSEASGGPYEQYF. The CDR3, as DNA: TGTGCCAGCAGTGAAGCGAGCGGAGGGCCCTACGAGCAGTACTTC.

V gene TRBV4-1 combines with J gene TRBJ2-7; 9 nucleotides agree with TRBD1. The CDR3 has 16 amino acids. Losses at the gene ends were 4 bases for V and 6 bases for J; bases not matched to a gene: 13. CDR1 MGHRA and CDR2 YSYEKL come from the germline V gene. CDR3 region: CASSRGQGGGALEQYF. In DNA, the CDR3 is TGCGCCAGCAGCCGGGGACAGGGAGGTGGTGCTCTCGAGCAGTACTTC.

The chain recombines TRBV4-2 with TRBJ2-3; D remains unclear. This CDR3 is built from 13 residues. Trimming took 3 bases from V and 5 from J, leaving 9 bases between them. The germline V gene has CDR1 LGHNA and CDR2 YNFKEQ. The chain's CDR3 is CASSHSTEDTQYF. CDR3 DNA sequence: TGTGCCAGCAGCCATAGCACGGAAGATACGCAGTATTTT.

This clonotype came up a few times. The rearrangement joins TRBV20-1 to TRBJ2-2; no definite D call. CDR1 and CDR2 from the germline V gene are DFQATT and SNEGSKA (reference sequence). The CDR3 consists of 16 residues. V lost 0 bases and J lost 2, with 13 bases in between. DNA of the CDR3: TGCAGTGCTAGAGAGCCCGGTCTGTTAAACACCGGGGAGCTGTTTTTT. Translation: CSAREPGLLNTGELFF.

This clonotype was seen many times. The chain joins TRBV5-1 to TRBJ2-3; 7 bases map to TRBD2. Germline CDR1 reads SGHRS; CDR2 reads YFSETQ. CDR3 length equals 14 residues. V trimming: 3 bases; J trimming: 2 bases; junction bases outside the gene matches: 3. CDR3 sequence reads: CASSSLADTDTQYF. The CDR3 DNA reads as TGCGCCAGCAGCTCTCTAGCGGACACAGATACGCAGTATTTT.

V gene TRBV11-1 combines with J gene TRBJ2-7; TRBD1 matches at 8 bases. Germline CDR1 SGHAT, CDR2 FQDESV (reference sequence). The CDR3 contains 14 residues. Trimming removed 0 bases from V and 7 bases from J; junction bases left unmatched: 5. The CDR3 nucleotides are TGTGCCAGCAGCTTAGCCGGGACAGGCGAAGAGCAGTACTTC. Translation gives CASSLAGTGEEQYF.

V and J are TRBV6-5 and TRBJ1-1, with 7 bases aligning to TRBD1. Germline V gene sequence: CDR1 MNHEY, CDR2 SVGAGI. J was trimmed by 4 bases and V by 2 bases; bases with no gene match: 4. This CDR3 is 14 amino acids long. CDR3 residues: CASSYLQGGTEAFF. The CDR3 region has the DNA TGTGCCAGCAGTTACCTGCAGGGGGGCACTGAAGCTTTCTTT.